This T cell receptor beta chain is from a study of CD8 T cells in Susac syndrome. CD8+ and CD4+ T cells from blood underwent TCR beta sequencing. Bulk CD8+ and CD4+ cells came from magnetic negative isolation; CD8+ TEMRA by FACS. RNA totalling roughly 0.45 to 1 ug underwent reverse transcription with random hexamers. Amplification of TCR beta CDR3 by immunoSEQ multiplex PCR spanned 54 Vbeta and 13 Jbeta. Via MiXCR, TCRdb re-called the immunoSEQ multiplex PCR reads, giving one row per CDR3 protein. The sample includes about 160,000 distinct CDR3 sequences, roughly 94% of them seen just once. Specimen: CD4+ T cells from PBMCs. This clonotype was obtained from a human donor in good health.

The CDR3 DNA follows: TGTGCCAGCAGCTTAATAGGTGACAACTATGGCTACACCTTC. Its protein product is CASSLIGDNYGYTF. The V and J genes are TRBV7-9 and TRBJ1-2; no clear D gene. V lost 2 bases to trimming and J lost 2 bases, with 9 bases between them. The germline CDR1 and CDR2 sequences are SEHNR and FQNEAQ (reference sequence). The CDR3 has 14 amino acids.